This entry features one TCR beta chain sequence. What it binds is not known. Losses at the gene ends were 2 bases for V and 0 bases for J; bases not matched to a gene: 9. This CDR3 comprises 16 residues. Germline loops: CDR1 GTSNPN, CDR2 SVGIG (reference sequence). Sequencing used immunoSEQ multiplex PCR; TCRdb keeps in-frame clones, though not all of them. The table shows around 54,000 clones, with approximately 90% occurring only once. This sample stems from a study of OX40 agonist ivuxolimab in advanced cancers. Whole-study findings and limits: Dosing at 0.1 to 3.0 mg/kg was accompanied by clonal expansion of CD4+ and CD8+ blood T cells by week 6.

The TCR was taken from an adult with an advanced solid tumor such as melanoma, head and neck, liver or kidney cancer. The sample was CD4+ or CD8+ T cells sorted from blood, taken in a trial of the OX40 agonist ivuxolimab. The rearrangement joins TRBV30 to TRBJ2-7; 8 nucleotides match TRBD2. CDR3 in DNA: TGTGCCTGGAGTAGAGGGCTGGGACTAGACTCCTACGAGCAGTACTTC. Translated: CAWSRGLGLDSYEQYF.